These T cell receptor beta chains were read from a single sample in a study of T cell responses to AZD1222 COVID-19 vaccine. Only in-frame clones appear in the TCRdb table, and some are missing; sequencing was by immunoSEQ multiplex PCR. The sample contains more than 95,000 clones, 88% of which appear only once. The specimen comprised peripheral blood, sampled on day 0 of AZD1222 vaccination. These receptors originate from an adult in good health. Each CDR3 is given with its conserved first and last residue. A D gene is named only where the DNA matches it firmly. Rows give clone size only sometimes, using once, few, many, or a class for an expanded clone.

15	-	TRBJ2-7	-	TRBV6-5	CASSYSNGGSYEQYF	TGTGCCAGCAGTTACTCGAATGGCGGCTCCTACGAGCAGTACTTC
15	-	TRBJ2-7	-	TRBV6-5	CASSWGGTNPGEQYF	TGTGCCAGCAGTTGGGGCGGGACAAACCCGGGGGAGCAGTACTTC
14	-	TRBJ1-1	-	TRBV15	CATSKTRENTEAFF	TGTGCCACCAGCAAAACCAGGGAGAATACTGAAGCTTTCTTT
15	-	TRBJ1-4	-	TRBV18	CASSPPPGTNEKLFF	TGTGCCAGCTCACCACCCCCGGGGACTAATGAAAAACTGTTTTTT
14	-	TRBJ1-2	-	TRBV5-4	CASSLTGDDYGYTF	TGTGCCAGCAGCTTGACGGGGGACGACTATGGCTACACCTTC
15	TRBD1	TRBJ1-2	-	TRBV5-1	CASRLAGGAIEGYTF	TGCGCCAGCAGATTGGCAGGGGGCGCGATAGAAGGCTACACCTTC
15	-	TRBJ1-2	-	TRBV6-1	CASSEEIGANYGYTF	TGTGCCAGCAGTGAAGAGATCGGGGCGAACTATGGCTACACCTTC
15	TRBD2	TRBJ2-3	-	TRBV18	CASSPAGGSTDTQYF	TGTGCCAGCTCACCCGCGGGGGGGAGCACAGATACGCAGTATTTT
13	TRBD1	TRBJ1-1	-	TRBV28	CASRRQGGTEAFF	TGTGCCAGCAGACGACAGGGCGGGACTGAAGCTTTCTTT
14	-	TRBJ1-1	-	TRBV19	CASTPGGMNTEAFF	TGTGCCAGTACCCCGGGGGGCATGAACACTGAAGCTTTCTTT
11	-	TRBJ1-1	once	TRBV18	CASSPGSEAFF	TGTGCCAGCTCCCCTGGGTCTGAAGCTTTCTTT
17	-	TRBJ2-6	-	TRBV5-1	CASSLGTFPSGANVLTF	TGCGCCAGCAGCTTGGGGACCTTTCCCTCTGGGGCCAACGTCCTGACTTTC
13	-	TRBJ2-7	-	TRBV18	CASSPGGSYEQYF	TGTGCCAGCTCACCGGGGGGTTCCTACGAGCAGTACTTC
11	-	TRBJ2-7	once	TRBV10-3	CAISEPGIAYF	TGTGCCATCAGTGAGCCGGGGATTGCGTACTTC
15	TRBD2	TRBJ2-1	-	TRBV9	CASSVGGGGYNEQFF	TGTGCCAGCAGCGTAGGTGGCGGGGGATACAATGAGCAGTTCTTC
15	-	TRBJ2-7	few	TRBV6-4	CASSEDHLGPYEQYF	TGTGCCAGCAGCGAAGACCACCTAGGCCCCTACGAGCAGTACTTC
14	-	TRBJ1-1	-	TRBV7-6	CASSLGVFDTEAFF	TGTGCCAGCAGCTTAGGAGTGTTCGACACTGAAGCTTTCTTT
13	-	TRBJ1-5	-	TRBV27	CASSLQGIQPQHF	TGTGCCAGCAGTCTACAGGGAATTCAGCCCCAGCATTTT
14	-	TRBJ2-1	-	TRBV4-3	CASSHDRGDNEQFF	TGCGCCAGCAGCCATGATCGGGGAGACAATGAGCAGTTCTTC
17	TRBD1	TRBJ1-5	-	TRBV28	CASSSLRTGGDDQPQHF	TGTGCCAGCAGTTCTCTACGAACAGGGGGCGACGATCAGCCCCAGCATTTT
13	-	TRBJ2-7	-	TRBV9	CASSVGRGGEQYF	TGTGCCAGCAGCGTAGGCAGAGGGGGCGAGCAGTACTTC
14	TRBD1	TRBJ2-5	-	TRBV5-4	CASSSRTGGETQYF	TGTGCCAGCAGCTCCCGGACAGGGGGTGAGACCCAGTACTTC
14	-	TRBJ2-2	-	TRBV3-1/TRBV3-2	CASSPRDDTGELFF	TGTGCCAGCAGCCCCCGGGACGACACCGGGGAGCTGTTTTTT
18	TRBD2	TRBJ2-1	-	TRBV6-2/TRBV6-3	CASSYSTSGGSSYNEQFF	TGTGCCAGCAGTTACTCGACTAGCGGGGGTTCCTCCTACAATGAGCAGTTCTTC
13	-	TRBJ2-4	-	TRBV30	CAWSPTLVGIQYF	TGTGCCTGGAGCCCGACCCTCGTAGGAATTCAGTACTTC
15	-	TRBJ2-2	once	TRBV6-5	CATKKTGVSTGELFF	TGTGCCACCAAAAAAACCGGAGTCTCTACCGGGGAGCTGTTTTTT
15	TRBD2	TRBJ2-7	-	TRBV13	CASSSTRGARYEQYF	TGTGCCAGCAGCAGCACGCGGGGGGCTCGGTACGAGCAGTACTTC
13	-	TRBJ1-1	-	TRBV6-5	CASSYSSGVEAFF	TGTGCCAGCAGTTACTCGAGCGGGGTTGAAGCCTTCTTT
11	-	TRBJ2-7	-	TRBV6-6	CASSYRVEQYF	TGTGCCAGCAGTTACAGGGTCGAGCAGTACTTC
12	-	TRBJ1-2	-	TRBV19	CASSGDGGGYTF	TGTGCCAGTAGTGGCGATGGGGGTGGCTACACCTTC
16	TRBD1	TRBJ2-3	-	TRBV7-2	CASSQGLQGAWDTQYF	TGTGCCAGCAGCCAAGGGTTGCAGGGGGCTTGGGATACGCAGTATTTT
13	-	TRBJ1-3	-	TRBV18	CASSPGAGNTIYF	TGTGCCAGCTCACCAGGGGCTGGAAACACCATATATTTT
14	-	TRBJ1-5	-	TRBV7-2	CASSKGQSNQPQHF	TGTGCCAGCAGCAAAGGACAGAGTAATCAGCCCCAGCATTTT
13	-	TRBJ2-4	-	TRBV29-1	CSVEFQAGNIQYF	TGCAGCGTTGAATTCCAGGCCGGAAACATTCAGTACTTC
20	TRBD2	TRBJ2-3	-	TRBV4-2	CASSQEVLAGVISSTDTQYF	TGTGCCAGCAGCCAAGAAGTACTAGCGGGCGTAATCTCTAGCACAGATACGCAGTATTTT
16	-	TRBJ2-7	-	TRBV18	CASSPPSGRLFQEQYF	TGTGCCAGCTCACCACCTTCGGGACGACTGTTTCAGGAGCAGTACTTC
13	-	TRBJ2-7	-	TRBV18	CASSPPLFKEQYF	TGTGCCAGCTCACCACCGCTGTTTAAAGAGCAGTACTTC
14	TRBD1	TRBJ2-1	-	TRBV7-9	CASSLDQGADEQFF	TGTGCCAGCAGCTTAGATCAGGGGGCGGATGAGCAGTTCTTC
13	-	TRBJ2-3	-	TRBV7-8	CASSIGPLDTQYF	TGTGCCAGCAGCATTGGGCCTCTTGATACGCAGTATTTT
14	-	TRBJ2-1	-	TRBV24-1	CATSDFPLYNEQFF	TGTGCCACCAGTGATTTTCCCTTGTACAATGAGCAGTTCTTC
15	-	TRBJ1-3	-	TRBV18	CASSPGDFSGNTIYF	TGTGCCAGCTCACCTGGAGATTTCTCTGGAAACACCATATATTTT
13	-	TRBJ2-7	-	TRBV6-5	CASAISEAYEQYF	TGTGCCAGCGCGATTAGCGAGGCCTACGAGCAGTACTTC
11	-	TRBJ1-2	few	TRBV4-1	CASSQGGGYTF	TGCGCCAGCAGCCAAGGGGGTGGCTACACCTTC
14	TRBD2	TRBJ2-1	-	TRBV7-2	CASSPGLAFIEQFF	TGTGCCAGCAGCCCCGGACTAGCGTTTATCGAGCAGTTCTTC
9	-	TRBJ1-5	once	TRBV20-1	CSGDQPQHF	TGCAGCGGTGATCAGCCCCAGCATTTT
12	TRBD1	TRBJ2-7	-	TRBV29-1	CSVRDRGGEQYF	TGCAGCGTCCGGGACAGGGGTGGCGAGCAGTACTTC
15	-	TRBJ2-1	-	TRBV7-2	CASSSTWTFGGEQFF	TGTGCCAGCAGCTCTACGTGGACTTTCGGCGGCGAGCAGTTCTTC
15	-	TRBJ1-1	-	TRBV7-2	CASSPREAVNTEAFF	TGTGCCAGCAGCCCCAGGGAAGCGGTGAACACTGAAGCTTTCTTT